The 32 T cell receptor beta chains below all came from one sample that was sequenced in a study of blood T cells in healthy people across ages. Using a J-beta primer mix together with a sample-barcoded 5' primer, a second PCR was run for roughly 6 to 12 cycles. MiXCR, applied by TCRdb to the 5' RACE reads, yields one record per CDR3 protein. Of 750,000 to 1,000,000 distinct CDR3 sequences listed, roughly 28% are singletons. A further study also used this sample, focusing on T cells of mothers and their children.

Sequenced sample: blood. These receptors all come from a woman between 40 and 55 years old in good health.

This sequence joins TRBV3-1 and TRBJ2-3, with a tentative D call TRBD2 (6 bases). The germline V and J ends were trimmed by 4 bases and 5 bases, with 13 bases remaining between them. The CDR3 sequence is 14 residues long. Germline loops: CDR1 LGHDT, CDR2 YNNKEL (reference sequence). The CDR3 here is CASSPDSTRDTQYF. As DNA, the CDR3 is TGTGCCAGCAGCCCCGACTCGACTAGAGATACGCAGTATTTT.

The rearrangement joins TRBV12-3 or TRBV12-4 to TRBJ1-1; the D gene is possibly TRBD1 (6 bases). The CDR3 is made up of 13 amino acids. V shed 3 bases and J shed 7 bases, with 12 bases lying between them. This chain's CDR3 is CASSFGGGLEAFF. DNA of the CDR3: TGTGCCAGCAGTTTCGGGGGGGGGCTTGAAGCTTTCTTT.

This clonotype was seen ten or more times. The J gene is TRBJ1-2, the V gene TRBV6-1; 7 bases fit TRBD1. The V segment lost 3 bases and the J segment 8 bases; nucleotides outside the gene matches: 6. From germline, CDR1 is MNHNS and CDR2 SASEGT. There are 13 residues in the CDR3. CDR3 protein: CASSETGNGGYTF. The CDR3 DNA reads as TGTGCCAGCAGTGAGACAGGGAACGGAGGCTACACCTTC.

In regard to this clonotype: The junction differs from germline at one of its ends, possibly a read error. The chain uses TRBV2 and TRBJ1-5; no reliable D call. The CDR3 covers 16 residues. Per germline, CDR1 SNHLY and CDR2 FYNNEI. The CDR3 sequence is CACSGERGDSNQPQHF. CDR3 DNA: TGTGCCTGCAGTGGGGAACGAGGCGATAGCAATCAGCCCCAGCATTTT.

This clonotype was found many times. The chain couples TRBV19 to TRBJ2-6; no reliable D call. Trimming removed 3 bases from V and 6 bases from J, with 12 bases in between. Germline V CDR1 and CDR2: LNHDA, SQIVND (reference sequence). The CDR3 has 15 residues. Here the CDR3 reads CASSISPALANVLTF. The DNA of the CDR3 is TGTGCCAGTAGTATCAGTCCCGCACTGGCCAACGTCCTGACTTTC.

There are a few counts of this clonotype. The V call is TRBV7-9, the J call TRBJ2-7, with TRBD1 matching over 8 bases. With V trimmed by 1 base and J by 0 bases, 5 bases remained unmatched. This CDR3 has 16 residues. Germline assignment: CDR1 SEHNR and CDR2 FQNEAQ (reference sequence). As DNA, the CDR3 is TGTGCCAGCAGCTTAGTATCACAGGGGGTCTCCTACGAGCAGTACTTC. This gives the protein CASSLVSQGVSYEQYF.

The chain has TRBV28 and TRBJ1-6; D not resolved. The germline CDR1 and CDR2 sequences are MDHEN and SYDVKM. V dropped 6 bases and J dropped 2 bases, with 17 bases sitting between them. The length of the CDR3 is 17 residues. The CDR3 nucleotides are TGTGCCAGCAGACCTACTATCGGCGGGACCTATAATTCACCCCTCCACTTT. This gives the protein CASRPTIGGTYNSPLHF.

Note on this clonotype: A much larger clone lies a single base off, so this may be a read error. The chain combines TRBV4-1 with TRBJ1-5, with D unclear. The CDR3 has 15 amino acids. V lost 0 bases to trimming and J lost 1 base, with 7 bases between them. Germline V gene lookup returns CDR1 MGHRA and CDR2 YSYEKL. Written as DNA, the CDR3 is TGCGCCAGCAGCCAAGATCCGGTGAGCAATCAGCCCCAGCATTTT. Translating it yields CASSQDPVSNQPQHF.

This clonotype was counted a few times. The chain uses TRBV4-3 and TRBJ1-1; the D is unclear. Between the trimmed V and J ends, which lost 0 bases and 2 bases, there was a span of 7 bases. The CDR3 is made up of 14 amino acids. Germline assignment: CDR1 LGHNA and CDR2 YSLEER. The CDR3 reads CASSQDSQNTEAFF. CDR3 nucleotide sequence: TGCGCCAGCAGCCAAGATAGTCAAAACACTGAAGCTTTCTTT.

This clonotype was counted many times. This chain uses TRBV10-3 with TRBJ2-1; TRBD2 matches 9 bases. Trimming at V came to 3 bases and at J to 8 bases, leaving 11 bases not matched to a gene. CDR1 and CDR2 (germline): ENHRY, SYGVKD. There are 16 residues in the CDR3. CDR3 loop: CAISEKAGGLSDEQFF. CDR3 coding DNA: TGTGCCATCAGTGAAAAGGCGGGGGGGCTCTCGGATGAGCAGTTCTTC.

The rearrangement links TRBV5-6 to TRBJ2-2; 7 bases fit TRBD1. The CDR3 length is 15 residues. The trim removed 1 base at V and 6 bases at J, leaving 6 bases unmatched. From germline, CDR1 is SGHDT and CDR2 YYEEEE. DNA of the CDR3: TGTGCCAGCAGCTTGCTACGACAGGGTCCCGGGGAGCTGTTTTTT. Protein: CASSLLRQGPGELFF.

This clonotype was observed at least ten times. V gene TRBV11-3 combines with J gene TRBJ2-1, with 7 positions matching TRBD1. This CDR3 has 13 residues. The ends lost 3 bases at V and 9 bases at J; junction bases unmatched: 5. Germline lookup yields CDR1 SGHNT and CDR2 YENEEA. CDR3 loop: CASSFAGGTEQFF. As DNA, the CDR3 is TGTGCCAGCAGCTTCGCAGGGGGTACTGAGCAGTTCTTC.

In this sample, this clonotype turned up many times. This chain uses TRBV7-2 with TRBJ1-2; 7 bases map to TRBD1. CDR3 length equals 13 residues. J was trimmed by 7 bases and V by 5 bases; bases with no gene match: 7. The germline V gene encodes CDR1 SGHTA and CDR2 FQGNSA. The CDR3 coding sequence is TGTGCCAGCAGCACAGGGGATCAGCGTGGCTACACCTTC. This codes for CASSTGDQRGYTF. Together with reference TRBV7-2 and TRBJ1-2, the CDR3 gives the full variable domain: GAGVSQSPSNKVTEKGKDVELRCDPISGHTALYWYRQSLGQGLEFLIYFQGNSAPDKSGLPSDRFSAERTGGSVSTLTIQRTQQEDSAVYLCASSTGDQRGYTFGSGTRLTVV.

This clonotype was recorded at least ten times. This chain connects TRBV4-3 to TRBJ1-4; 7 bases fit TRBD1. From germline, CDR1 is LGHNA and CDR2 YSLEER. The V gene end was trimmed by 1 base and the J gene end by 5 bases; junction bases not matched to a gene: 10. The CDR3 has 17 residues. CDR3 region: CASSQGYGTVRNEKLFF. The CDR3 DNA reads TGCGCCAGCAGCCAAGGCTATGGGACAGTAAGAAATGAAAAACTGTTTTTT.

This sequence joins TRBV12-3 or TRBV12-4 and TRBJ2-3; TRBD1 aligns across 9 bases. Unmatched junction bases numbered 4, after V lost 7 bases and J lost 2 bases. The CDR3 has 14 residues. The CDR3, as DNA: TGTGCCAGCAACGGACAGGGGATCACAGATACGCAGTATTTT. Amino acid sequence: CASNGQGITDTQYF.

This chain joins TRBV4-3 and TRBJ2-2; 9 positions match TRBD2. Germline CDR1 reads LGHNA; CDR2 reads YSLEER. The V gene end was trimmed by 2 bases and the J gene end by 7 bases; junction bases not matched to a gene: 11. There are 17 residues in the CDR3. The CDR3: CASSQIASGVGGGELFF. CDR3 coding DNA: TGCGCCAGCAGCCAAATCGCTAGCGGGGTCGGCGGCGGGGAGCTGTTTTTT.

The chain carries TRBV14 and TRBJ1-1, with D possibly TRBD1 on 6 matching bases. V dropped 2 bases and J dropped 0 bases, with 10 bases sitting between them. The CDR3 extends over 15 amino acids. Germline V gene sequence: CDR1 SGHDN, CDR2 FVKESK. The CDR3 DNA sequence: TGTGCCAGCAGCCAACAGGGGCGGATGAACACTGAAGCTTTCTTT. It specifies CASSQQGRMNTEAFF.

This clonotype showed up many times. The chain joins TRBV5-1 to TRBJ2-7; TRBD1 matches at 9 bases. Germline-derived CDR1 and CDR2 are SGHRS and YFSETQ. The CDR3 extends over 15 amino acids. Trimming cost V 2 bases and J 1 base; bases outside gene matches: 4. CDR3 sequence: CASSLGQGRSYEQYF. CDR3 nucleotide sequence: TGCGCCAGCAGCTTAGGACAGGGGAGGTCCTACGAGCAGTACTTC. The variable domain in full, completed from reference TRBV5-1 and TRBJ2-7, reads KAGVTQTPRYLIKTRGQQVTLSCSPISGHRSVSWYQQTPGQGLQFLFEYFSETQRNKGNFPGRFSGRQFSNSRSEMNVSTLELGDSALYLCASSLGQGRSYEQYFGPGTRLTVT.

This clonotype was observed at least ten times. The chain combines TRBV12-3 or TRBV12-4 with TRBJ1-5, with D unresolved. The V end lost 3 bases, the J end lost 1 base, and 7 bases lay between the germline ends. The CDR3 has 14 amino acids. In DNA form, the CDR3 reads TGTGCCAGCAGTTTTGGGCACAGCAATCAGCCCCAGCATTTT. It specifies CASSFGHSNQPQHF.

Concerning this clonotype: A single base separates this from a much larger clone, so it may be a read error. The rearrangement uses TRBV20-1 and TRBJ2-1, with a tentative D call TRBD2 (5 bases). CDR3 length equals 14 residues. Trimming cost V 4 bases and J 8 bases, with 18 bases left between them. Germline loops: CDR1 DFQATT, CDR2 SNEGSKA (reference sequence). This CDR3 reads CSAILDNYSDEQFF. The CDR3 DNA is TGCAGTGCTATACTAGACAACTATTCCGATGAGCAGTTCTTC.

A remark on this clonotype: Germline is not matched at one junction end, which may reflect a read error. The rearrangement uses TRBV14 and TRBJ2-5; tentative D call: TRBD2 (7 bases). The end of the DNA aligns better with TRBJ2-7, so the J call may be wrong. The germline CDR1 and CDR2 sequences are SGHDN and FVKESK. CDR3 size: 17 residues. The CDR3 DNA reads TGTGTCAGCAGCCAAGATCCGCATATGGCGGGGGCGTACGAGCAGTACTTC. Its protein product is CVSSQDPHMAGAYEQYF.

The chain is built from TRBV14 and TRBJ2-6; TRBD1 is a possible D gene (6 bases). This CDR3 comprises 15 residues. Germline values: CDR1 SGHDN, CDR2 FVKESK. V was shortened by 6 bases and J by 0 bases, with 9 bases between the two germline ends. DNA of the CDR3: TGTGCCAGCAGAAGGGGGAACTCTGGGGCCAACGTCCTGACTTTC. Translating it yields CASRRGNSGANVLTF.

The chain is built from TRBV6-5 and TRBJ2-7; D might be TRBD1 or TRBD2, each matching 5 bases. This CDR3 region has 16 residues. From germline, CDR1 is MNHEY and CDR2 SVGAGI. The ends were cut back, 5 bases at V and 2 bases at J, with 19 bases in the middle. The CDR3 DNA reads as TGTGCCAGCAGTCAACTGGGAGCAGGGAATGCCTACGAGCAGTACTTC. This sequence encodes CASSQLGAGNAYEQYF.

In this sample, this clonotype turned up a few times. The rearrangement joins TRBV28 to TRBJ2-7; D unclear. CDR1 and CDR2 from the germline V gene are MDHEN and SYDVKM. The CDR3 consists of 14 residues. The ends were cut back, 8 bases at V and 3 bases at J, with 17 bases in the middle. The CDR3 DNA sequence: TGTGCCAGCGGTATCGGCAGGTTCCGCTACGAGCAGTACTTC. Translating gives CASGIGRFRYEQYF.

The chain couples TRBV7-9 to TRBJ1-2; TRBD1 agrees at 9 bases. CDR1 is SEHNR and CDR2 is FQNEAQ in the germline V gene (reference sequence). The CDR3 totals 14 residues. The J segment lost 7 bases and the V segment lost 5 bases, leaving 8 bases of the junction unmatched. The CDR3 sequence is CASSQTGTGFGYTF. In nucleotides, the CDR3 is TGTGCCAGCAGCCAGACCGGGACAGGGTTTGGCTACACCTTC.

This clonotype has a count of ten or more. DNA for the CDR3: TGTGCCAGCAGCGTAGGTTCGCCAGGGGAAGGCAATCAGCCCCAGCATTTT. Translation gives CASSVGSPGEGNQPQHF. The chain is built from TRBV9 and TRBJ1-5, with D possibly matching TRBD1 (6 bases). CDR3 size: 17 residues. The V end lost 0 bases, the J end lost 2 bases, and 15 bases lay between the germline ends. Germline V lookup: CDR1 SGDLS, CDR2 YYNGEE.

This clonotype was seen a few times. V gene TRBV2 combines with J gene TRBJ1-6, with D unclear. Trimming left V 8 bases short and J 0 bases short, with 11 bases between. CDR1 and CDR2 (germline): SNHLY, FYNNEI. The CDR3 runs 15 residues. The CDR3 protein is CASSRGISYNSPLHF. In nucleotides, the CDR3 is TGTGCCAGCTCCCGGGGAATCTCCTATAATTCACCCCTCCACTTT.

There are a few counts of this clonotype. This chain uses TRBV7-9 with TRBJ2-7; maybe TRBD2 (6 bases). CDR3 length: 17 residues. Germline CDR1 reads SEHNR; CDR2 reads FQNEAQ (reference sequence). V lost 0 bases, J lost 2 bases, and 17 bases lay in between. CDR3 sequence reads: CASSLAAWGGVTYEQYF. The CDR3 nucleotides read TGTGCCAGCAGCTTAGCGGCCTGGGGCGGGGTCACCTACGAGCAGTACTTC.

The rearrangement links TRBV5-1 to TRBJ1-2; 9 bases map to TRBD1. CDR1 is SGHRS and CDR2 is YFSETQ in the germline V gene. The CDR3 length is 14 residues. Losses at the gene ends were 5 bases for V and 2 bases for J; bases not matched to a gene: 4. The CDR3 sequence is CASRDGTGNYGYTF. CDR3 nucleotide sequence: TGCGCCAGCAGGGACGGGACAGGGAACTATGGCTACACCTTC.

This clonotype came up many times. This chain links TRBV12-3 or TRBV12-4 with TRBJ2-7, with D possibly being TRBD1 (6 bases). This CDR3 contains 12 residues. The V gene lost 5 bases and the J gene lost 6 bases, with 11 bases spanning the gap. In nucleotides, the CDR3 is TGTGCCAGCAGTCCTACAGGGACCGAGCAGTACTTC. Protein product: CASSPTGTEQYF.

CDR3 sequence: CASSRVDEQYF. The CDR3, as DNA: TGTGCCAGCAGCCGCGTTGACGAGCAGTACTTC. The chain has TRBV3-1 and TRBJ2-7; D remains ambiguous. The CDR3 extends over 11 amino acids. The germline gives CDR1 LGHDT, CDR2 YNNKEL (reference sequence). V was trimmed by 4 bases and J by 5 bases, leaving 6 bases between them.

This clonotype was counted ten times or more. This chain uses TRBV4-1 with TRBJ1-6; TRBD1 matches 9 bases. Unmatched junction bases numbered 7, after V lost 1 base and J lost 9 bases. Germline CDR1 reads MGHRA; CDR2 reads YSYEKL. CDR3 length equals 16 residues. The CDR3 reads CASSQGGTGGFSPLHF. In DNA, the CDR3 is TGCGCCAGCAGCCAAGGGGGAACAGGGGGCTTTTCACCCCTCCACTTT.